The 9 T cell receptor beta chains given below trace back to one sample, sequenced in a study of tumor and adjacent non-tumor tissue in lung cancer. RNA was extracted from bulk tissue without any cell sorting. The library came from three nested PCR rounds adapted from ARM-PCR protocols. MiXCR, run by TCRdb on the multiplex PCR reads, gives a single entry per CDR3 protein. Of roughly 140,000 distinct CDR3 sequences listed, approximately 66% were seen once; the top ten hold 15% to 20%. Material for sequencing was lung tumor tissue. The receptors derive from a man between 60 and 75 years old with small cell lung cancer.

Turning to this clonotype: At one boundary the junction diverges from the germline segment, which might be a read error. The chain recombines TRBV4-1 with TRBJ1-2; TRBD1 agrees at 11 bases. Germline V gene data show CDR1 as MGHRA and CDR2 as YSYEKL. The CDR3 has 15 amino acids. The CDR3 sequence: CANSPGGQGAGGYTF. The CDR3 coding sequence is TGCGCCAACAGCCCCGGAGGACAGGGGGCTGGTGGCTACACCTTC.

Remarks on this clonotype: A much larger clonotype is one base distant, so this may be a read error. V is TRBV28 and J is TRBJ2-5; no reliable D call. V was pared by 5 bases and J by 3 bases, with 4 bases between. Per the germline V gene, CDR1 is MDHEN and CDR2 is SYDVKM. The CDR3 loop spans 11 amino acids. DNA for the CDR3: TGTGCCAGCAGTAGAGAAGAGACCCAGTACTTC. This codes for CASSREETQYF.

Concerning this clonotype itself: The junction and the germline gene differ at one end; a read error may be behind it. The rearrangement links TRBV6-1 to TRBJ2-4; D not certain. This CDR3 comprises 13 residues. Germline-derived CDR1 and CDR2 are MNHNS and SASEGT. The CDR3 protein is CTTAVRVANIQYF. The CDR3 region has the DNA TGCACCACCGCCGTCCGGGTCGCTAACATTCAGTACTTC.

Concerning this clonotype: At one end the junction does not follow the germline gene, possibly because of a read error. This chain uses TRBV11-2 with TRBJ2-5, with 9 bases that match TRBD2. CDR1 and CDR2 from the germline V gene are SGHAT and FQNNGV. The CDR3 has 15 residues. This chain's CDR3 is CSSSGPLAGQETQYF. CDR3 DNA: TGTTCCAGCAGCGGGCCACTAGCGGGCCAAGAGACCCAGTACTTC.

Notes on this clonotype: One junction end disagrees with the germline gene, perhaps due to a read error. The chain recombines TRBV6-6 with TRBJ2-2; D unresolved. Germline CDR1 MNHNY, CDR2 SVGAGI (reference sequence). The CDR3 extends over 13 amino acids. This chain's CDR3 is CANSPLGTWELFF. CDR3 nucleotides: TGTGCCAACAGTCCCCTGGGAACCTGGGAGCTGTTTTTT.

Comment on this clonotype: The CDR3 carries no conserved terminal phenylalanine or tryptophan, so it likely arises from a read error. CDR3 amino acids: CSGDRGLVTDTQYI. CDR3 in DNA: TGCAGTGGAGACAGGGGGCTGGTAACAGATACGCAGTATATT. The chain has TRBV20-1 and TRBJ2-3, with TRBD1 matching over 10 bases. This CDR3 is built from 14 residues. CDR1 and CDR2 from the germline V gene are DFQATT and SNEGSKA (reference sequence). The J segment lost 3 bases and the V segment lost 7 bases, leaving 7 bases of the junction unmatched.

The chain carries TRBV5-1 and TRBJ2-1, with D uncertain. V was shortened by 5 bases and J by 5 bases, with 11 bases between the two germline ends. Per germline, CDR1 SGHRS and CDR2 YFSETQ. This CDR3 comprises 13 residues. The CDR3 bases are TGCGCCAGCAGTACGGACGTACACAATGAGCAGTTCTTC. It translates to CASSTDVHNEQFF.

This clonotype was observed many times. CDR3 protein: CASSPDTSGLYNEQFF. The CDR3, as DNA: TGTGCCAGCAGTCCGGATACTAGCGGATTATACAATGAGCAGTTCTTC. The chain links TRBV28 to TRBJ2-1; 8 bases fit TRBD2. V shed 5 bases, J shed 4 bases, and the junction held 10 bases outside the gene matches. The germline V gene has CDR1 MDHEN and CDR2 SYDVKM. The CDR3 is 16 amino acids.

This clonotype was counted a few times. Its ends do not fully match the called genes, so a read error is possible. This rearrangement joins TRBV28 to TRBJ1-6; TRBD1 agrees at 8 bases. CDR1 MDHEN and CDR2 SYDVKM come from the germline V gene. This CDR3 spans 11 amino acids. CDR3 sequence (DNA): TGTGCCAGCAGTTTATGGGACAGGGTAACGTTT. Translation: CASSLWDRVTF.